These 30 T cell receptor beta chains originate from one sample sequenced in a study of blood T cell repertoires in COVID-19. Sequenced by immunoSEQ multiplex PCR; TCRdb stores in-frame clones only, minus some. The top ten clones hold less than 3.5% of a sample with 200,000 to 250,000 clones, 85% to 90% of them seen once. Sequenced: peripheral blood. Every receptor here comes from a man aged 30 to 45 with COVID-19, enrolled during active disease.

The genes are TRBV6-6 and TRBJ1-2; tentatively, D is TRBD1 (5 bases). This CDR3 has 13 residues. Germline CDR1 reads MNHNY; CDR2 reads SVGAGI (reference sequence). The V end lost 10 bases, the J end lost 7 bases, and 19 bases lay between the germline ends. The CDR3, as DNA: TGTGCCACCTTACCCGGAGGGGCAAGTGGCTACACCTTC. It yields the protein CATLPGGASGYTF.

The rearrangement joins TRBV6-5 to TRBJ2-7; 8 bases map to TRBD1. The CDR3 consists of 15 residues. J lost 3 bases, V lost 3 bases, and 7 bases had no gene match. Germline-derived CDR1 and CDR2 are MNHEY and SVGAGI. CDR3 nucleotides: TGTGCCAGCAGTTATTCCGGGACAGGTCACTACGAGCAGTACTTC. This sequence encodes CASSYSGTGHYEQYF.

The V call is TRBV11-2, the J call TRBJ2-1; tentatively, D is TRBD2 (5 bases). The germline V and J ends were trimmed by 4 bases and 0 bases, with 19 bases remaining between them. The CDR3 runs to 18 residues. Germline V lookup: CDR1 SGHAT, CDR2 FQNNGV. The CDR3: CASSSDPGSQSSYNEQFF. For the CDR3, the DNA is TGTGCCAGCAGCTCGGACCCGGGATCCCAAAGCTCCTACAATGAGCAGTTCTTC.

The chain recombines TRBV27 with TRBJ2-1, with 8 bases lining up with TRBD2. There are 12 residues in the CDR3. The V gene end was trimmed by 3 bases and the J gene end by 13 bases; junction bases not matched to a gene: 5. CDR1 is MNHEY and CDR2 is SMNVEV in the germline V gene (reference sequence). The CDR3 spells CASSFTSGAQFF. The CDR3 bases are TGTGCCAGCAGTTTTACTAGCGGAGCTCAGTTCTTC.

The count of this clone is one. The rearrangement joins TRBV21-1 to TRBJ2-3; the table's D call, TRBD2, was not checked against the DNA. TRBV21-1 is designated a pseudogene. The CDR3 extends over 11 amino acids. The CDR3 nucleotides read TGTGCCAGCGCGAGGACAGATACGCAGTATTTT. Amino acid sequence: CASARTDTQYF.

V and J are TRBV28 and TRBJ1-1; TRBD1 might be the D (6 bases). The CDR3 contains 13 residues. Trimming removed 3 bases at V and 3 bases at J, with 8 bases between. The germline gives CDR1 MDHEN, CDR2 SYDVKM. The CDR3: CASSLGGHTEAFF. CDR3 sequence (DNA): TGTGCCAGCAGTTTGGGGGGGCACACTGAAGCTTTCTTT.

This clone was seen a single time. The chain is built from TRBV3-1 (or the pseudogene TRBV3-2) and TRBJ1-6; 7 bases agree with TRBD1. V gave up 1 base and J gave up 3 bases; unmatched junction bases: 12. Germline CDR1 is LGHDT and CDR2 is YNNKEL (reference sequence). CDR3 length: 19 residues. This CDR3 is CASSQVWSGTVYYNSPLHF. DNA for the CDR3: TGTGCCAGCAGCCAAGTTTGGAGTGGGACAGTGTACTATAATTCACCCCTCCACTTT.

The genes are TRBV2 and TRBJ2-3, with D perhaps matching TRBD1 (6 bases). Germline assignment: CDR1 SNHLY and CDR2 FYNNEI. Trimming removed 5 bases at V and 1 base at J, with 10 bases between. The CDR3 spans 14 residues. The CDR3 protein is CASSRTARTDTQYF. CDR3 DNA: TGTGCCAGCAGTCGGACAGCGCGCACAGATACGCAGTATTTT. Full variable domain (remainder filled in from reference TRBV2 and TRBJ2-3): EPEVTQTPSHQVTQMGQEVILRCVPISNHLYFYWYRQILGQKVEFLVSFYNNEISEKSEIFDDQFSVERPDGSNFTLKIRSTKLEDSAMYFCASSRTARTDTQYFGPGTRLTVL.

The rearrangement links TRBV19 to TRBJ1-4; TRBD1 aligns across 7 bases. In germline, CDR1 is LNHDA, CDR2 SQIVND (reference sequence). This CDR3 has 15 amino acids. Unmatched junction bases numbered 7, after V lost 4 bases and J lost 5 bases. The CDR3: CASSKSGTENEKLFF. The CDR3 DNA follows: TGTGCCAGTAGTAAATCCGGGACAGAAAATGAAAAACTGTTTTTT.

This sequence joins TRBV7-6 and TRBJ2-1; the match to TRBD1 covers 9 bases. With V trimmed by 3 bases and J by 0 bases, 6 bases remained unmatched. The CDR3 is made up of 17 amino acids. Germline V gene sequence: CDR1 SGHVS, CDR2 FNYEAQ. CDR3 sequence: CASSLDKDRGSYNEQFF. The CDR3 nucleotides read TGTGCCAGCAGCTTGGACAAGGACAGGGGCTCCTACAATGAGCAGTTCTTC. The variable domain in full, completed from reference TRBV7-6 and TRBJ2-1, reads GAGVSQSPRYKVTKRGQDVALRCDPISGHVSLYWYRQALGQGPEFLTYFNYEAQQDKSGLPNDRFSAERPEGSISTLTIQRTEQRDSAMYRCASSLDKDRGSYNEQFFGPGTRLTVL.

As regards this clone: The junction shows a germline mismatch at one end, possibly a read error. The genes are TRBV30 and TRBJ2-7; 8 positions agree with TRBD1. Germline V gene data show CDR1 as GTSNPN and CDR2 as SVGIG (reference sequence). The CDR3 is made up of 12 amino acids. DNA of the CDR3: TGTGCCTGGAGTGATGGGACAGGCCTACTTCGGTTC. This gives the protein CAWSDGTGLLRF.

This chain connects TRBV30 to TRBJ1-1, with D tentatively TRBD1 (5 bases). Germline CDR1 is GTSNPN and CDR2 is SVGIG (reference sequence). The CDR3 totals 13 residues. V was trimmed by 4 bases and J by 2 bases, leaving 11 bases between them. DNA for the CDR3: TGTGCCTGGAAGGACGGGGGAAACACTGAAGCTTTCTTT. Protein sequence: CAWKDGGNTEAFF.

This sequence joins TRBV28 and TRBJ1-1; no firm D call. V shed 1 base and J shed 4 bases, with 7 bases lying between them. Per germline, CDR1 MDHEN and CDR2 SYDVKM. There are 13 residues in the CDR3. The CDR3, as DNA: TGTGCCAGCAGTTTATTCGGGGTCACTGAAGCTTTCTTT. Its translation is CASSLFGVTEAFF. The full variable domain, rest sourced from reference TRBV28 and TRBJ1-1, is DVKVTQSSRYLVKRTGEKVFLECVQDMDHENMFWYRQDPGLGLRLIYFSYDVKMKEKGDIPEGYSVSREKKERFSLILESASTNQTSMYLCASSLFGVTEAFFGQGTRLTVV.

This clone was counted a single time. The chain carries TRBV19 and TRBJ1-1; 9 bases are shared with TRBD1. CDR1 is LNHDA, CDR2 SQIVND, per germline (reference sequence). With V trimmed by 3 bases and J by 1 base, 9 bases remained unmatched. CDR3 length: 17 amino acids. The CDR3 here is CASSMRVGTGPNTEAFF. The CDR3 nucleotides read TGTGCCAGTAGTATGAGGGTGGGGACAGGGCCGAACACTGAAGCTTTCTTT.

The chain joins TRBV19 to TRBJ2-7; a weak D match, TRBD1 (6 bases). Germline-derived CDR1 and CDR2 are LNHDA and SQIVND (reference sequence). This CDR3 contains 14 residues. V dropped 3 bases and J dropped 5 bases, with 14 bases sitting between them. The CDR3 region is CASSIGTGFNEQYF. The CDR3 bases are TGTGCCAGTAGTATTGGTACAGGGTTCAACGAGCAGTACTTC. Full variable domain (outside the CDR3, taken from reference TRBV19 and TRBJ2-7): DGGITQSPKYLFRKEGQNVTLSCEQNLNHDAMYWYRQDPGQGLRLIYYSQIVNDFQKGDIAEGYSVSREKKESFPLTVTSAQKNPTAFYLCASSIGTGFNEQYFGPGTRLTVT.

CDR3 loop: CASTDFYNEQFF. The DNA of the CDR3 is TGTGCCAGCACGGACTTCTACAATGAGCAGTTCTTC. This chain links TRBV6-5 with TRBJ2-1, with a tentative D call TRBD2 (5 bases). CDR1 and CDR2 (germline): MNHEY, SVGAGI. The CDR3 extends over 12 amino acids. V lost 7 bases and J lost 3, with 7 bases in between.

The J gene is TRBJ2-1, the V gene TRBV12-3 or TRBV12-4; D gene ambiguous. V lost 6 bases and J lost 3, with 3 bases in between. The CDR3 covers 11 residues. The CDR3 DNA is TGTGCCAGCAGCCTCTACAATGAGCAGTTCTTC. This gives the protein CASSLYNEQFF.

The J gene is TRBJ1-5, the V gene TRBV24-1; D is uncertain. Trimming pared 4 bases from V and 4 bases from J, leaving 13 bases between. The CDR3 has 15 amino acids. Germline V gene data show CDR1 as KGHDR and CDR2 as SFDVKD. In nucleotides, the CDR3 is TGTGCCACCAGTGACCCCGGTAAATCAAATCAGCCCCAGCATTTT. As protein: CATSDPGKSNQPQHF.

This clone was seen just once. This chain joins TRBV9 and TRBJ2-3; tentatively, D is TRBD1 (5 bases). Trimming shortened V by 0 bases and J by 3 bases, and 11 bases separated the two germline ends. Looked up from germline, CDR1 is SGDLS and CDR2 is YYNGEE. CDR3 length: 15 residues. This chain's CDR3 is CASSVVGVVTDTQYF. CDR3 bases: TGTGCCAGCAGCGTAGTAGGGGTAGTTACAGATACGCAGTATTTT.

V is TRBV20-1 and J is TRBJ1-2, with D tentatively TRBD1 (5 bases). This CDR3 is built from 15 residues. Germline assignment: CDR1 DFQATT and CDR2 SNEGSKA (reference sequence). Trimming took 3 bases from V and 1 from J, leaving 15 bases between them. CDR3 sequence: CSASSGAGGNYGYTF. The CDR3 DNA is TGCAGTGCTAGTAGTGGGGCGGGAGGTAACTATGGCTACACCTTC.

The V gene is TRBV28, the J gene TRBJ1-2; D is perhaps TRBD1 (5 bases). Germline values: CDR1 MDHEN, CDR2 SYDVKM. Trimming took 2 bases from V and 4 from J, leaving 8 bases between them. CDR3 length: 13 amino acids. The CDR3: CASSLDSLYGYTF. The DNA of the CDR3 is TGTGCCAGCAGTTTAGACAGCCTCTATGGCTACACCTTC.

For the CDR3, the DNA is TGTGCCAGCAGCTTAGCGGGTGGTAGCTCTGGAAACACCATATATTTT. It specifies CASSLAGGSSGNTIYF. The genes are TRBV9 and TRBJ1-3; no clear D. CDR1 is SGDLS and CDR2 is YYNGEE in the germline V gene. The CDR3 totals 16 residues. The ends were cut back, 4 bases at V and 0 bases at J, with 14 bases in the middle.

The rearrangement uses TRBV16 and TRBJ1-2, with D possibly being TRBD1 (6 bases). Per the germline V gene, CDR1 is KGHSY and CDR2 is FQNENV. This CDR3 is built from 12 residues. The ends were cut back, 6 bases at V and 8 bases at J, with 13 bases in the middle. The CDR3 here is CASRPGVGGYTF. As DNA, the CDR3 is TGTGCCAGCAGACCAGGGGTAGGAGGCTACACCTTC.

The genes are TRBV18 and TRBJ2-1, with a tentative D call TRBD2 (5 bases). Trimming pared 3 bases from V and 7 bases from J, leaving 19 bases between. The CDR3 is made up of 16 amino acids. Germline loops: CDR1 KGHSH, CDR2 LQKENI. CDR3 nucleotides: TGTGCCAGCTCACCTGAATTAGTAAGAAGAGGGAATGAGCAGTTCTTC. Translated, it gives CASSPELVRRGNEQFF.

This chain connects TRBV4-2 to TRBJ1-5; no definite D call. Germline loops: CDR1 LGHNA, CDR2 YNFKEQ. V lost 1 base to trimming and J lost 0 bases, with 10 bases between them. The CDR3 contains 16 residues. CDR3 sequence: CASSQVLTYSNQPQHF. In DNA form, the CDR3 reads TGTGCCAGCAGCCAAGTACTAACTTATAGCAATCAGCCCCAGCATTTT.

The gene calls are TRBV25-1 and TRBJ1-1; tentatively, D is TRBD1 (5 bases). Germline V gene lookup returns CDR1 MGHDK and CDR2 SYGVNS. The CDR3 loop spans 14 amino acids. V was cut by 6 bases and J by 0 bases, with 11 bases left in between. The CDR3: CASSLGGVNTEAFF. The CDR3 DNA reads as TGTGCCAGCAGCCTGGGAGGGGTGAACACTGAAGCTTTCTTT.

The rearrangement uses TRBV27 and TRBJ2-3, with TRBD2 matching over 10 bases. Germline-derived CDR1 and CDR2 are MNHEY and SMNVEV (reference sequence). J lost 4 bases, V lost 2 bases, and 12 bases had no gene match. This CDR3 is built from 18 residues. Here the CDR3 reads CASSLVGLPLAGADTQYF. The CDR3 DNA follows: TGTGCCAGCAGTTTAGTTGGTCTTCCGCTAGCGGGAGCAGATACGCAGTATTTT.

This clone came up once. This chain uses TRBV12-5 with TRBJ1-5, with D unclear. CDR1 is LGHNT and CDR2 is FRNRAP in the germline V gene. The CDR3 has 14 amino acids. V gave up 5 bases and J gave up 9 bases, with 17 bases separating them. This CDR3 is CASGGVGGMRPQHF. The CDR3 DNA follows: TGTGCTAGTGGTGGGGTGGGAGGAATGCGGCCCCAGCATTTT.

The chain uses TRBV6-5 and TRBJ1-4; D remains unclear. The germline V gene has CDR1 MNHEY and CDR2 SVGAGI. There are 15 residues in the CDR3. The ends were cut back, 5 bases at V and 7 bases at J, with 17 bases in the middle. For the CDR3, the DNA is TGTGCCAGCAGTAACGACGGGAATGTCGGTGAAAAACTGTTTTTT. Its translation: CASSNDGNVGEKLFF.

The chain recombines TRBV10-3 with TRBJ2-5, with 9 bases that match TRBD1. The CDR3 is made up of 14 amino acids. Germline CDR1 ENHRY, CDR2 SYGVKD. V dropped 4 bases and J dropped 5; count of bases not matched to a gene: 5. The CDR3 coding sequence is TGTGCCATCAGTGCGGGACAGGGCGGGGAGACCCAGTACTTC. This sequence encodes CAISAGQGGETQYF.